This T cell receptor beta chain is from a study of blood T cell repertoires in COVID-19. On the study more broadly: Samples taken during acute and convalescent COVID-19 were collected in the United States, Italy and Spain. In each case, the material was cDNA or gDNA derived from T cells, B-cell-depleted T cells, or PBMCs.

Per the original methods: The assay estimated nucleated cells by amplifying reference gene primers. Profiling relied on immunoSEQ multiplex PCR, and the TCRdb table lists in-frame clones only, not all of them. The D gene and trimming were derived from the DNA, and the V and J assignments and clone size from that table. The sample records roughly 100,000 clones, approximately 77% being singletons. Germline values: CDR1 SGHTA, CDR2 FQGNSA. With 5 bases removed from V and 1 base from J, the gap between germline ends came to 14 bases. The CDR3 has 15 amino acids. The sequencing sample was made of peripheral blood. The clonotype originates from an elderly woman with acute or convalescent COVID-19. The gene calls are TRBV7-2 and TRBJ1-1; possible D gene TRBD1, 5 bases. The CDR3: CASSLYGHPNTEAFF. In DNA form, the CDR3 reads TGTGCCAGCAGCCTCTACGGACATCCGAACACTGAAGCTTTCTTT.